This T cell receptor beta chain was retrieved from a study of blood T cell repertoires in COVID-19. The data were produced by immunoSEQ multiplex PCR, yet TCRdb's version contains in-frame clones alone and is incomplete. Among tens of thousands of clones, over 75% were seen once, and the ten largest hold 5.8%. The junction had 8 bases not matched to a gene; V was cut back by 1 base and J by 6 bases. Germline V gene lookup returns CDR1 LGHNA and CDR2 YSLEER. The CDR3 length is 16 residues. Sequencing used peripheral blood. This sequence joins TRBV4-3 and TRBJ2-1; 8 nucleotides match TRBD2. The clonotype comes from a man over 45 with active COVID-19. The CDR3, as DNA: TGCGCCAGCAGCCAAGCCCGGACGGGAGGGCCCAATGAGCAGTTCTTC. Its protein is CASSQARTGGPNEQFF.